Below, one T cell receptor beta chain is given with its context. This sample was included in a study of shared clonotypes between healthy human individuals. Pooled CD45RO+ cells and CCR7-negative CD45RA+ TemRA cells made up CD8 memory. The germline CDR1 and CDR2 sequences are SGDLS and YYNGEE. Losses at the gene ends were 0 bases for V and 6 bases for J; bases not matched to a gene: 3. The CDR3 extends over 13 amino acids. Execution of the assay was at deep level. Measured with immunoSEQ multiplex PCR; TCRdb has only the in-frame clones, and not every one. Counted here are some 87,000 clones, approximately 63% occurring once; the ten biggest clones make up 50%.

This chain links TRBV9 with TRBJ2-7, with 7 nucleotides matching TRBD2. Sequencing was carried out using memory CD8+ T cells sorted from blood. Regarding subset: CD45RO+ cells pooled with CCR7-negative TemRA cells. The sequence derives from a man aged 25 to 45 in good health. This chain's CDR3 is CASSVVPGGEQYF. The CDR3 coding sequence is TGTGCCAGCAGCGTAGTCCCGGGGGGCGAGCAGTACTTC.